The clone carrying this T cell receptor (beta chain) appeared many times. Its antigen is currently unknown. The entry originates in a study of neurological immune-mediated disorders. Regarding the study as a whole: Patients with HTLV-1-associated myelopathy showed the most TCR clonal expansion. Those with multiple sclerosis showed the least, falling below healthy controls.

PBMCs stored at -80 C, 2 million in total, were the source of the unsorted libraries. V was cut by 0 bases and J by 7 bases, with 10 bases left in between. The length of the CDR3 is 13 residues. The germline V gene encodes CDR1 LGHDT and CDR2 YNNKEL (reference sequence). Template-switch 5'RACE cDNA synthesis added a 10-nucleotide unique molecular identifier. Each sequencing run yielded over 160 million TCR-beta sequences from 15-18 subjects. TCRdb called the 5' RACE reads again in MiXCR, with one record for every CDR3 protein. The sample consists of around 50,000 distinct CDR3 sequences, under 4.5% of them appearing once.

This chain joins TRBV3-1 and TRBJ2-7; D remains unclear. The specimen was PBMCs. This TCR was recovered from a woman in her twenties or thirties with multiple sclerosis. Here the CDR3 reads CASSQDNPLEQYF. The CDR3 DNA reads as TGTGCCAGCAGCCAAGACAACCCTCTGGAGCAGTACTTC.